This TCR beta chain came from a study of CD8 T cells in Susac syndrome. Study-level findings and limits: The study's TCR sequencing and HLA analysis drew on a certain number of individuals. That number was acknowledged as relatively small. Susac-specific public clones were found in both the total CD8+ and the CD8+ TEMRA repertoires, with some 16 in the former and about five in the latter. Among people with Susac, CD8+ clonal expansion was greatest in TEMRA cells and active patients.

Concerning this clonotype: Its cognate antigen is unknown.

The CDR3 consists of 15 residues. J lost 6 bases, V lost 5 bases, and 8 bases had no gene match. Germline CDR1 is PRHDT and CDR2 is FYEKMQ (reference sequence). RNA was extracted with the RNeasy kit, and a quantity of roughly 0.45 to 1 ug was reverse transcribed using random hexamers. TCRdb reprocessed the immunoSEQ multiplex PCR reads via MiXCR and lists one record per CDR3 protein. The table records around 69,000 distinct CDR3 sequences, 90% to 95% of them present only once. The specimen was CD8+ T cells from PBMCs. This receptor was obtained from a human donor with Susac syndrome. V gene TRBV13 combines with J gene TRBJ2-1, with TRBD2 matching 9 bases. DNA for the CDR3: TGTGCCAGCAGCCACGGGACTAGCAGTCCCAATGAGCAGTTCTTC. As protein: CASSHGTSSPNEQFF.